The 18 T cell receptor beta chains below were found in one sample sequenced in a study of T cell clusters in autoimmune cytopenias. TRB was amplified by touch-down multiplex PCR, primer pools A and B combined. TCRdb re-called the multiplex PCR reads and catalogs CDR3 proteins one per entry, DNA excluded. This repertoire includes over 3,500 distinct CDR3 sequences. Each sample's input was around 270 ng genomic DNA, roughly 40,000 genome equivalents. Sequenced sample: peripheral blood. The receptors originated from a human donor with an autoimmune cytopenia or autoimmune hepatitis (not recorded which).

By frequency, this clonotype registers medium-sized. The V call is TRBV7-2, the J call TRBJ2-3; the TCRdb call, TRBD2, lacks DNA for checking. CDR1 and CDR2 (germline): SGHTA, FQGNSA. The CDR3 is 13 amino acids. CDR3 region: CASSPSVTDTQYF.

V and J are TRBV12-3 or TRBV12-4 and TRBJ1-6; TCRdb's D gene call, TRBD1, goes unchecked for lack of DNA. The CDR3 is 16 amino acids. CDR3: CASSYTPQGSVSPLHF.

The chain joins TRBV5-6 to TRBJ1-2. Looked up from germline, CDR1 is SGHDT and CDR2 is YYEEEE. The CDR3 has 16 residues. The CDR3 sequence is CASSSTGTASHYGYTF. Drawing the rest from reference TRBV5-6 and TRBJ1-2, the complete variable domain is DAGVTQSPTHLIKTRGQQVTLRCSPKSGHDTVSWYQQALGQGPQFIFQYYEEEERQRGNFPDRFSGHQFPNYSSELNVNALLLGDSALYLCASSSTGTASHYGYTFGSGTRLTVV.

This clonotype is labeled medium-sized based on frequency. J is TRBJ1-2 and V is TRBV6-5; TCRdb gives TRBD1 as the D gene, but with no DNA this cannot be confirmed. Germline-derived CDR1 and CDR2 are MNHEY and SVGAGI. The length of the CDR3 is 14 residues. This CDR3 is CASSYAGGFYGYTF.

The chain combines TRBV4-1 with TRBJ2-1; TCRdb lists TRBD2, though no DNA is available to test this call. Germline CDR1 is MGHRA and CDR2 is YSYEKL. This CDR3 has 14 amino acids. CDR3 protein: CASSQDGASGNQFF.

The chain employs TRBV29-1 and TRBJ2-7; TCRdb lists TRBD2, though no DNA is available to test this call. This CDR3 contains 15 residues. Germline CDR1 and CDR2: SQVTM and ANQGSEA. The CDR3 region is CSVGRLAGGRGEQYF.

This chain uses TRBV18 with TRBJ1-2. The CDR3 is 13 amino acids. The germline gives CDR1 KGHSH, CDR2 LQKENI. The CDR3 loop is CASSPEINYGYTF.

Judged by frequency, this clonotype is medium-sized. The V call is TRBV12-3 or TRBV12-4, the J call TRBJ1-3; TCRdb's assignment of TRBD1 cannot be checked, as there is no DNA. The CDR3 runs to 14 residues. The CDR3 spells CASNQGFSGNTIYF.

V usage is TRBV10-1 and J usage is TRBJ2-1. Germline V CDR1 and CDR2: WNHNN, SYGVQD (reference sequence). CDR3 size: 17 residues. The CDR3 here is CASSESARESGIDEQFF.

V usage is TRBV27 and J usage is TRBJ2-7; TCRdb names TRBD1, which stays unverified in the absence of DNA. Per germline, CDR1 MNHEY and CDR2 SMNVEV (reference sequence). This CDR3 comprises 13 residues. The CDR3 spells CASSLLRASEQYF.

This clonotype ranks as medium-sized in terms of frequency. This sequence joins TRBV19 and TRBJ2-1. This CDR3 has 18 residues. CDR1 is LNHDA, CDR2 SQIVND, per germline (reference sequence). The CDR3: CASSIRALAAARYNEQFF.

This chain joins TRBV27 and TRBJ1-2; without DNA, the TCRdb call of TRBD1 cannot be checked. This CDR3 is built from 14 residues. Germline V CDR1 and CDR2: MNHEY, SMNVEV (reference sequence). The CDR3 region is CASRAETGAGGYTF.

This chain joins TRBV6-1 and TRBJ2-2; TCRdb picks TRBD2, but there is no DNA to check that call. The CDR3 covers 15 residues. CDR1 is MNHNS and CDR2 is SASEGT in the germline V gene. The CDR3 here is CASSGREGDTGELFF.

The chain links TRBV20-1 to TRBJ1-2; TCRdb's D call of TRBD1 is untestable without DNA. The CDR3 totals 11 residues. In germline, CDR1 is DFQATT, CDR2 SNEGSKA (reference sequence). CDR3 residues: CNTGADYGYTF.

This chain links TRBV24-1 with TRBJ2-1; checking the TCRdb D call of TRBD2 is not possible without DNA. The CDR3 is 17 residues long. Per the germline V gene, CDR1 is KGHDR and CDR2 is SFDVKD. Here the CDR3 reads CATSASFGSGRGNEQFF.

Measured by frequency, this clonotype is medium-sized. The chain is built from TRBV7-2 and TRBJ2-5; the TCRdb call, TRBD1, lacks DNA for checking. The CDR3 loop spans 14 amino acids. Germline V gives CDR1 SGHTA, CDR2 FQGNSA. CDR3 sequence: CASSLNRVAETQYF.

The genes are TRBV19 and TRBJ1-1. Germline V gives CDR1 LNHDA, CDR2 SQIVND (reference sequence). CDR3 length: 15 residues. The CDR3 is CASTPEGLDGTEAFF. The full variable domain, with the rest looked up from reference TRBV19 and TRBJ1-1, is DGGITQSPKYLFRKEGQNVTLSCEQNLNHDAMYWYRQDPGQGLRLIYYSQIVNDFQKGDIAEGYSVSREKKESFPLTVTSAQKNPTAFYLCASTPEGLDGTEAFFGQGTRLTVV.

The chain joins TRBV30 to TRBJ1-2. This CDR3 region has 11 residues. CDR1 and CDR2 from the germline V gene are GTSNPN and SVGIG (reference sequence). CDR3 residues: CAWSVLGSYTF.